Below are 27 T cell receptor beta chains sequenced from a single sample in a study of technical replicates of blood from several donors. Assay used: immunoSEQ multiplex PCR; TCRdb lists only in-frame clones, some missing. The table shows about 73,000 clones, with 90% to 95% occurring only once. What was sequenced was T cells isolated from PBMCs. These receptors came from a human donor in good health.

The chain carries TRBV28 and TRBJ1-5; TRBD1 matches 9 bases. CDR3 length: 15 amino acids. After removal of 8 bases from V and 4 bases from J, the junction contained 9 bases not matched to a gene. The V gene's germline CDR1 is MDHEN and CDR2 SYDVKM. For the CDR3, the DNA is TGTGCCAGCGGCCACAGGGGGCGCGTGAATCAGCCCCAGCATTTT. Translated: CASGHRGRVNQPQHF.

The CDR3 region is CASSLTGLAGGIPYEQYF. The CDR3 nucleotides are TGTGCCAGCAGTTTGACTGGACTAGCGGGAGGAATACCCTACGAGCAGTACTTC. The chain uses TRBV28 and TRBJ2-7; 14 positions match TRBD2. With 3 bases clipped from V and 2 bases from J, the junction kept 9 bases outside the gene matches. This CDR3 has 18 residues. Germline lookup yields CDR1 MDHEN and CDR2 SYDVKM.

The chain recombines TRBV6-1 with TRBJ1-2; 10 nucleotides align to TRBD1. The CDR3 loop spans 14 amino acids. V shed 5 bases and J 3 bases; nucleotides not matched to a gene: 3. Germline loops: CDR1 MNHNS, CDR2 SASEGT. CDR3 region: CASSPGTGDYGYTF. The CDR3 DNA sequence: TGTGCCAGCAGTCCCGGGACAGGGGACTATGGCTACACCTTC.

The chain couples TRBV29-1 to TRBJ2-5, with a weak D call TRBD1 (5 bases). This CDR3 is 12 amino acids long. The germline gives CDR1 SQVTM, CDR2 ANQGSEA. V gave up 4 bases and J gave up 4 bases, with 10 bases separating them. CDR3 nucleotides: TGCAGCGTTGGGGGAAGGGGAGAGACCCAGTACTTC. It specifies CSVGGRGETQYF.

The chain has TRBV6-4 and TRBJ2-7, with no clear D. The CDR3 loop spans 15 amino acids. V gave up 3 bases and J gave up 0 bases, with 12 bases separating them. Germline V CDR1 and CDR2: MRHNA, SNTAGT. The CDR3 loop is CASSEQMSSSYEQYF. The CDR3 DNA follows: TGTGCCAGCAGTGAACAAATGTCTAGCTCCTACGAGCAGTACTTC.

The V call is TRBV5-6, the J call TRBJ2-5; TRBD2 might be the D (7 bases). The CDR3 is 15 amino acids. V lost 0 bases, J lost 5 bases, and 14 bases lay in between. Per germline, CDR1 SGHDT and CDR2 YYEEEE. The CDR3 protein is CASSLVGGRFETQYF. The CDR3, as DNA: TGTGCCAGCAGCTTGGTGGGGGGGCGGTTTGAGACCCAGTACTTC. Variable domain in full (rest from reference TRBV5-6 and TRBJ2-5): DAGVTQSPTHLIKTRGQQVTLRCSPKSGHDTVSWYQQALGQGPQFIFQYYEEEERQRGNFPDRFSGHQFPNYSSELNVNALLLGDSALYLCASSLVGGRFETQYFGPGTRLLVL.

This rearrangement joins TRBV25-1 to TRBJ1-1, with D unclear. Germline V gene sequence: CDR1 MGHDK, CDR2 SYGVNS. The V end lost 4 bases, the J end lost 3 bases, and 12 bases lay between the germline ends. This CDR3 region has 14 residues. This CDR3 reads CASSARLKDTEAFF. DNA of the CDR3: TGTGCCAGCAGTGCACGACTTAAGGACACTGAAGCTTTCTTT.

The chain joins TRBV5-8 to TRBJ2-7; TRBD2 matches 14 bases. Trimming at V came to 4 bases and at J to 7 bases, leaving 13 bases not matched to a gene. The CDR3 consists of 17 residues. Germline loops: CDR1 SGHTS, CDR2 YDEGEE. For the CDR3, the DNA is TGTGCCAGCAGCATGGACCCGGGACTAGCGGGAGAGGTTGAGCAGTACTTC. Translated, it gives CASSMDPGLAGEVEQYF.

The chain combines TRBV11-2 with TRBJ1-1, with 8 bases aligning to TRBD1. The CDR3 contains 12 residues. Germline values: CDR1 SGHAT, CDR2 FQNNGV. The V segment lost 3 bases and the J segment 12 bases; nucleotides outside the gene matches: 6. The CDR3 spells CASSFGRGRSFF. CDR3 nucleotides: TGTGCCAGCAGCTTCGGCAGGGGGCGGTCTTTCTTT.

This clone was found once. The rearrangement uses TRBV9 and TRBJ2-2; no definite D call. The CDR3 has 13 residues. Germline V gives CDR1 SGDLS, CDR2 YYNGEE. V lost 5 bases, J lost 5 bases, and 10 bases lay in between. The CDR3 DNA follows: TGTGCCAGCAGGCAGACTTTTACCGGGGAGCTGTTTTTT. Its protein is CASRQTFTGELFF.

Only a few counts were recorded for this clone. J is TRBJ1-1 and V is TRBV5-6; D unclear. Trimming stripped 6 bases from V and 1 base from J, with 7 bases between. Germline V gene data show CDR1 as SGHDT and CDR2 as YYEEEE. The CDR3 spans 12 residues. The DNA of the CDR3 is TGTGCCAGCAATTGGGCGAACACTGAAGCTTTCTTT. This translates into CASNWANTEAFF.

This rearrangement joins TRBV7-8 to TRBJ1-5, with D hard to call. V dropped 0 bases and J dropped 0 bases, with 18 bases sitting between them. Germline V lookup: CDR1 SGHVS, CDR2 FQNEAQ. CDR3 length: 19 residues. CDR3 nucleotide sequence: TGTGCCAGCAGCTTAGCATTCGGGGAGAGACTTTATAGCAATCAGCCCCAGCATTTT. It yields the protein CASSLAFGERLYSNQPQHF.

V gene TRBV9 combines with J gene TRBJ1-5, with a possible D match to TRBD1 (6 bases). This CDR3 contains 14 residues. CDR1 and CDR2 (germline): SGDLS, YYNGEE. V gave up 4 bases and J gave up 6 bases, with 14 bases separating them. CDR3 coding DNA: TGTGCCAGCAGCTCCCCAGGGGTTCTTCAGCCCCAGCATTTT. This translates into CASSSPGVLQPQHF.

The J gene is TRBJ2-7, the V gene TRBV28, with a possible D match to TRBD2 (5 bases). This CDR3 spans 13 amino acids. Trimming cost V 6 bases and J 4 bases, with 13 bases left between them. Germline V lookup: CDR1 MDHEN, CDR2 SYDVKM. CDR3 sequence (DNA): TGTGCCAGCAGGCGGGTATTGGGGTACGAGCAGTACTTC. Amino acid sequence: CASRRVLGYEQYF.

The J gene is TRBJ1-4, the V gene TRBV10-2; D is possibly TRBD1 (6 bases). Trimming left V 3 bases short and J 0 bases short, with 8 bases between. The CDR3 spans 15 residues. Germline V gives CDR1 WSHSY, CDR2 SAAADI. The CDR3 loop is CASSDRGATNEKLFF. The DNA of the CDR3 is TGCGCCAGCAGTGACAGGGGCGCAACTAATGAAAAACTGTTTTTT.

The V and J genes are TRBV28 and TRBJ2-7; possible D gene TRBD1, 6 bases. Germline CDR1 is MDHEN and CDR2 is SYDVKM. Trimming stripped 5 bases from V and 3 bases from J, with 17 bases between. The CDR3 is 15 residues long. CDR3: CASSRGHGWNYEQYF. CDR3 sequence (DNA): TGTGCCAGCAGTCGGGGACACGGCTGGAACTACGAGCAGTACTTC.

The chain carries TRBV19 and TRBJ2-1, with 9 bases that match TRBD1. V shed 8 bases, J shed 2 bases, and the junction held 10 bases outside the gene matches. The length of the CDR3 is 16 residues. CDR1 LNHDA and CDR2 SQIVND come from the germline V gene (reference sequence). The CDR3 DNA reads as TGTGCCAGTCATTCCCGACAGGGGGGGCCCTACAATGAGCAGTTCTTC. The encoded protein is CASHSRQGGPYNEQFF. Complete variable domain (other parts from reference TRBV19 and TRBJ2-1): DGGITQSPKYLFRKEGQNVTLSCEQNLNHDAMYWYRQDPGQGLRLIYYSQIVNDFQKGDIAEGYSVSREKKESFPLTVTSAQKNPTAFYLCASHSRQGGPYNEQFFGPGTRLTVL.

This chain connects TRBV29-1 to TRBJ1-1, with D possibly matching TRBD1 (6 bases). Trimming shortened V by 6 bases and J by 5 bases, and 16 bases separated the two germline ends. This CDR3 contains 13 residues. Germline V gene sequence: CDR1 SQVTM, CDR2 ANQGSEA. For the CDR3, the DNA is TGCAGCGTCCCACAGGGCGTTGGGACTGAAGCTTTCTTT. It yields the protein CSVPQGVGTEAFF.

The rearrangement joins TRBV6-5 to TRBJ1-2; 8 nucleotides match TRBD1. The CDR3 consists of 16 residues. Germline V gene data show CDR1 as MNHEY and CDR2 as SVGAGI. Trimming at V came to 0 bases and at J to 2 bases, leaving 5 bases not matched to a gene. The CDR3 DNA sequence: TGTGCCAGCAGTTACTCATGGGCAGGGGGCAACTATGGCTACACCTTC. Translating it yields CASSYSWAGGNYGYTF.

The gene calls are TRBV9 and TRBJ1-1; no clear D gene. V lost 0 bases and J lost 10, with 13 bases in between. In germline, CDR1 is SGDLS, CDR2 YYNGEE. The CDR3 spans 13 residues. The CDR3: CASSVEYEGIAFF. CDR3 in DNA: TGTGCCAGCAGCGTAGAATATGAGGGCATAGCTTTCTTT.

The chain is built from TRBV1 and TRBJ2-3; no DNA check was done on the table's D call, TRBD2. TRBV1 is deemed a pseudogene. There are 14 residues in the CDR3. The DNA of the CDR3 is TGCACCAGCAGAGGCGGAGAAGATGGGGATACGCAGTATTTT. This sequence encodes CTSRGGEDGDTQYF.

The rearrangement links TRBV7-2 to TRBJ2-5, with 15 bases lining up with TRBD2. CDR3 length: 18 residues. Trimming cost V 5 bases and J 1 base; bases outside gene matches: 8. Germline V gives CDR1 SGHTA, CDR2 FQGNSA. The CDR3: CASSPGTSGRPPQETQYF. The CDR3 DNA is TGTGCCAGCAGCCCTGGGACTAGCGGGAGGCCGCCCCAAGAGACCCAGTACTTC.

The chain couples TRBV4-1 to TRBJ2-2, with a weak D call TRBD2 (5 bases). Trimming left V 0 bases short and J 4 bases short, with 15 bases between. There are 17 residues in the CDR3. Germline loops: CDR1 MGHRA, CDR2 YSYEKL. CDR3 sequence reads: CASSQEKTLRGTGELFF. DNA of the CDR3: TGCGCCAGCAGCCAAGAGAAAACGCTTCGGGGCACCGGGGAGCTGTTTTTT.

V is TRBV9 and J is TRBJ1-4; D possibly corresponds to TRBD1 (6 bases). Germline V gene sequence: CDR1 SGDLS, CDR2 YYNGEE. This CDR3 region has 14 residues. V dropped 3 bases and J dropped 7 bases, with 13 bases sitting between them. In DNA form, the CDR3 reads TGTGCCAGCAGCGCCAGGGGCGGGGGTGAAAAACTGTTTTTT. It yields the protein CASSARGGGEKLFF.

The chain has TRBV27 and TRBJ2-7; D gene uncertain. This CDR3 comprises 14 residues. The ends were cut back, 5 bases at V and 2 bases at J, with 13 bases in the middle. Germline-derived CDR1 and CDR2 are MNHEY and SMNVEV (reference sequence). In nucleotides, the CDR3 is TGTGCCAGCAGTCCCAGACATACCCCCTACGAGCAGTACTTC. It encodes CASSPRHTPYEQYF.

The chain carries TRBV10-3 and TRBJ1-1; unclear D gene. Germline assignment: CDR1 ENHRY and CDR2 SYGVKD. Trimming removed 3 bases from V and 1 base from J, with 3 bases in between. The CDR3 consists of 12 residues. As DNA, the CDR3 is TGTGCCATCAGTGAACAGAACACTGAAGCTTTCTTT. Protein sequence: CAISEQNTEAFF.

V and J are TRBV4-1 and TRBJ1-2, with 8 bases that match TRBD1. The V gene's germline CDR1 is MGHRA and CDR2 YSYEKL. CDR3 length equals 15 residues. V shed 3 bases and J 3 bases; nucleotides not matched to a gene: 6. The CDR3 is CASSQADRDHYGYTF. In DNA, the CDR3 is TGCGCCAGCAGCCAGGCGGACAGGGATCACTATGGCTACACCTTC.